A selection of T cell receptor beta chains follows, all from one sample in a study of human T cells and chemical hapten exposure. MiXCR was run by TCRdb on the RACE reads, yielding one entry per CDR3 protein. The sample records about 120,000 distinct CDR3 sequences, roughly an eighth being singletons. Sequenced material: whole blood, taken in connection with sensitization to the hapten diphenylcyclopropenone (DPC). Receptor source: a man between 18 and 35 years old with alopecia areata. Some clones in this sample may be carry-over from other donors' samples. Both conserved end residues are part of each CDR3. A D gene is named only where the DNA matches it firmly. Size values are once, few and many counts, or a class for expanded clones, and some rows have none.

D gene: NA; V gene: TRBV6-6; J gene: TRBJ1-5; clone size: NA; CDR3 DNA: TGTGCCAGCAGTCAAAAAAGCAATCAGCCCCAGCATTTT; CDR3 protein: CASSQKSNQPQHF
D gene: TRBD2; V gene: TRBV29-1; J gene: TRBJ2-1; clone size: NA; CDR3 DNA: TGCAGCGTTGGAACTAGCGGGGTTAAACATGAGCAGTTCTTC; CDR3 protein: CSVGTSGVKHEQFF
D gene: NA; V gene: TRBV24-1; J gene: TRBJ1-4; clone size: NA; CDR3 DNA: TGTGCCACCAGTGACCCCCGGGGAGTGGCACTGAATGAAAAACTGTTTTTT; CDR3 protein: CATSDPRGVALNEKLFF
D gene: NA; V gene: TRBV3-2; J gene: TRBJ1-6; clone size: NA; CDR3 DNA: TGTGCCAGCAGCCCCCTCCGGGGGCGGGTCAGGCGGACTAGTTCACCCCTCCACTTT; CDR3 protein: CASSPLRGRVRRTSSPLHF
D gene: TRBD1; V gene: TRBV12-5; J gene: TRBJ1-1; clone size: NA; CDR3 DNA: TGTGCTAGTGGTTTGTATCAGGGGGCACGGACTGAAGCTTTCTTT; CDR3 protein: CASGLYQGARTEAFF
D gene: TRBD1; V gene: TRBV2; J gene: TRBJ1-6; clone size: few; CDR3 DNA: TGTGCCAGCAGGCAGGGGGCGTATAATTCACCCCTCCACTTT; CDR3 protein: CASRQGAYNSPLHF
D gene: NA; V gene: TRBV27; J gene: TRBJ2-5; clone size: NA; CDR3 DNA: TGTGCCAGCATTTTCCGGGGGACCCAGTACTTC; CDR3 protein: CASIFRGTQYF
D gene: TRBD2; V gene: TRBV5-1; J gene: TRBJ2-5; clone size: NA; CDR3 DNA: TGCGCCAGCAGCGGGGGACTAGCGGGGGGCCCCCAAGAGACCCAGTACTTC; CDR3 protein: CASSGGLAGGPQETQYF
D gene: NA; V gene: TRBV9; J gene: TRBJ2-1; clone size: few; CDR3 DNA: TGTGCCAGCAGCTCAAGCCCCCTCAAACTTACCTACAATGAGCAGTTCTTC; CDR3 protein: CASSSSPLKLTYNEQFF
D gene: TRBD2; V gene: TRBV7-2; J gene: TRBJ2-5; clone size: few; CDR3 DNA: TGTGCCAGCAGCTTCTCGACTAGCGGGGGTCAAGAGACCCAGTACTTC; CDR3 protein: CASSFSTSGGQETQYF
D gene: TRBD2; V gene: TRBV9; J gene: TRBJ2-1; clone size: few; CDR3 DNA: TGTGCCAGCAGCTCAAGACTAGCGGGGGGGCTAACTGAGCAGTTCTTC; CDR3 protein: CASSSRLAGGLTEQFF
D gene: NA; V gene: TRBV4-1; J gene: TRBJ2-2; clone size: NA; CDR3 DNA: TGCGCCAGCAGCCCAGGACCTTACAACACCGGGGAGCTGTTTTTT; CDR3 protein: CASSPGPYNTGELFF
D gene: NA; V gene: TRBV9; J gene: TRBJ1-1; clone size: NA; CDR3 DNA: TGTGCCAGCAGCGTAGTGGGGAGCACTGAAGCTTTCTTT; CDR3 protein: CASSVVGSTEAFF
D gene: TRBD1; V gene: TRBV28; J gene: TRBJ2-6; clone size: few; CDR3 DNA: TGTGCCACTGGGACAGGGGCTGGGGCCAACGTCCTGACTTTC; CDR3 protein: CATGTGAGANVLTF
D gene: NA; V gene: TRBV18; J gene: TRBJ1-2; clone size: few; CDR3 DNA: TGTGCCAGCACGGACAGCAGAGAAAACTATGGCTACACCTTC; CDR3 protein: CASTDSRENYGYTF
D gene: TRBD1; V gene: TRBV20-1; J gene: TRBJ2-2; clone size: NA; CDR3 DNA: TGCAGTGCTAGCCGGGACAGGGCTGGCACCGGGGAGCTGTTTTTT; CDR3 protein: CSASRDRAGTGELFF
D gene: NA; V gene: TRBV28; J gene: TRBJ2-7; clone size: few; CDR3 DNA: TGTGCCAGCATCTCCGGCGGCGAGCAGTACTTC; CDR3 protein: CASISGGEQYF
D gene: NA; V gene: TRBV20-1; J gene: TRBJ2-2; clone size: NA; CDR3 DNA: TGCAGTGCCCCTGGAGGGACGGGGGAGACCGGGGAGCTGTTTTTT; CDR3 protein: CSAPGGTGETGELFF
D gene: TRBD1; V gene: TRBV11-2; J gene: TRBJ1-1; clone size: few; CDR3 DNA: TGTGCCAGCAGCTCCCCGGACAGGGAAAATGAAGCTTTCTTT; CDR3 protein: CASSSPDRENEAFF
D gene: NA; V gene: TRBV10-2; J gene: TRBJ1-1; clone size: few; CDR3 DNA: TGCGCCAGCAGTGAGCAGGCAGGAGTTAACACTGAAGCTTTCTTT; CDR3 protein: CASSEQAGVNTEAFF
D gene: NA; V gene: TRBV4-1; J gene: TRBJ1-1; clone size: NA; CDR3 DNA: TGCGCCAGCAGCCAAGATGGGGACGGACGCCTTAGGGACACTGAAGCTTTCTTT; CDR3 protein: CASSQDGDGRLRDTEAFF
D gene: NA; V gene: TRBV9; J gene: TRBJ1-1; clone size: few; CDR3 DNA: TGTGCCAGCAGCTCCAAAGCCGGGGGGAACACTGAAGCTTTCTTT; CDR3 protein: CASSSKAGGNTEAFF
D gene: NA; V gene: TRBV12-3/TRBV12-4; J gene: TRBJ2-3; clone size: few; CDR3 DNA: TGTGCCAGCAGTTTACGCCCTTCCACAGATACGCAGTATTTT; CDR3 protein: CASSLRPSTDTQYF
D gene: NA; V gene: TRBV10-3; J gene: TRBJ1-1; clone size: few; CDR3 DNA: TGTGCCATTTCGGTCGGGGCAGCTGAAGCTTTCTTT; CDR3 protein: CAISVGAAEAFF
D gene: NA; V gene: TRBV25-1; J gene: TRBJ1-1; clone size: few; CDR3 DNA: TGTGCCAGCAGTGTACGCTCGGTCTCTGAAATGTACACTGAAGCTTTCTTT; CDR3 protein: CASSVRSVSEMYTEAFF
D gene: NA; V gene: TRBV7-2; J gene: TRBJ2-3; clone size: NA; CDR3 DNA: TGTGCCAGCAGCTACCCCCTGGATACGCAGTATTTT; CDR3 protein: CASSYPLDTQYF
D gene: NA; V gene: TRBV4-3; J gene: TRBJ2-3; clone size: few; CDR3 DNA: TGCGCCAGCACCCTGGGTCGCGGTGGTGCAGATACGCAGTATTTT; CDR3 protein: CASTLGRGGADTQYF